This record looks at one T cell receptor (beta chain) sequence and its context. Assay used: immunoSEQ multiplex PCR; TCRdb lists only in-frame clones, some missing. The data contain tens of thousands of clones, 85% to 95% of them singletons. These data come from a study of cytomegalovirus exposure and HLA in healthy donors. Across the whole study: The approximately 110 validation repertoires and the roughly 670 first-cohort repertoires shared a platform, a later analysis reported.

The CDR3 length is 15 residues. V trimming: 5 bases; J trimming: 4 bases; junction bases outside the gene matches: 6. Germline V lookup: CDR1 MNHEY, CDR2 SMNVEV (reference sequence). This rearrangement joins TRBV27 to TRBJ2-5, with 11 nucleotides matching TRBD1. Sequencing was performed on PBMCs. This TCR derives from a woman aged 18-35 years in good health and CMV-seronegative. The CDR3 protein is CASSGGTGGLETQYF. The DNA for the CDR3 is TGTGCCAGCAGTGGGGGGACAGGGGGTCTAGAGACCCAGTACTTC.